This T cell receptor (beta chain) comes out of a study of cytomegalovirus exposure and HLA in healthy donors (dated by TCRdb to the late 2010s). About the investigation overall: An earlier analysis of 587 of the donors reported around 280 Gb of sequence data and around 110 million unique TCR beta sequences obtained from roughly 180 million T cells. To decide whether each TCR beta V gene segment behaved as functional or pseudogenic, an earlier analysis of fewer than 750 of the donors relied on high-throughput TCR beta sequencing. Among a few hundred genotyped donors of the cohort, an average of about 240,000 unique TCR beta nucleotide sequences were sequenced per donor, roughly 18% of them non-productive. High-throughput TCR immunosequencing, statistical association of individual TCRs with disease status, and machine learning were combined to predict cytomegalovirus infection status. The T cell repertoires of 550 to 850 subjects were profiled by immunosequencing and related to cytomegalovirus serostatus. Typing coverage differed by locus: A, B, C, DRB1 and DQB1 were typed in roughly 629-630 donors, DQA1 in about 560, DPA1 in some 600, and DPB1 in 450 to 480. Every repertoire in the discovery cohort had been generated on one and the same sequencing platform. Both class I and class II loci were covered by HLA typing, at four-digit resolution. A later analysis re-examined previously published TCR beta repertoires from just over 650 donors and added high-resolution HLA genotyping to investigate patterns of TCR occurrence. Genome-wide SNP genotypes for about three fifths of the roughly 670 donors were used in a later genetic analysis, which treated that subset as a discovery cohort. The study aimed to test whether cataloging public T cell receptors could reveal signatures of past pathogen exposure. In the later analysis, no new phenotypic data were used to find candidate immune exposures; instead, reliance was placed on TCR beta sequences and their occurrence across donors. Donor age, sex, ethnicity and CMV serostatus were compiled alongside the repertoire data. Roughly 5 DR-DQ haplotypes were handled as single units for association and clustering because linkage in the cohort was strong. Around 330 gigabases of sequencing data and around 80 million unique TCR sequences made up an early release that covered approximately 650 HLA-typed donors. Besides the first cohort of 550 to 750 subjects, a separate validation cohort made up of 120 or so different subjects was used. The genetic ancestry cluster associated with self-reported Caucasian donors included over 80% of the approximately 410 genotyped donors.

This clone was seen only once. The specificity of this receptor is unknown. No clone much larger than this one lies a single base away; base qualities are absent. V loses 3 bases at its end and J loses 5 bases; junction bases beyond the gene matches: 7. There are 17 amino acids in the CDR3, from cysteine to phenylalanine inclusive. CDR3 DNA is the only sequence kept; it has 51 bases, read in frame from the first base. CDR1 and CDR2, per the germline V gene, are SGDLS and YYNGEE. The cohort comprised 666 healthy bone marrow donors. At the time of sampling, all cohort members were nominally healthy, though unrecorded immune exposures were likely present. The donor tested CMV seropositive and was one of the 289 seropositive cohort members. Every donor gave a peripheral blood sample, and the peripheral blood mononuclear cells from that sample were used for TCR beta sequencing. The Qiagen DNeasy Blood Extraction Kit was used to extract genomic DNA from the blood cell samples.

On the study overall, not on this receptor specifically: In a later analysis, the rate of TCR association differed among HLA loci, with DRB1 alleles having the most associated TCRs and HLA-C alleles having the fewest. In the study, approximately 160 TCR beta chains were listed as associated with cytomegalovirus. In an earlier analysis of about 600 of the donors, most TCR beta V segments appeared in productive rearrangements about 87% or about 30% of the time, broadly matching IMGT annotations. In a later analysis, HLA-associated TCR beta chains were found to be more clonally expanded and to have lower generation probabilities than equally common non-associated chains. While some public TCRs were present in many individuals, most TCR sequences turned up only very rarely across donors. A group of highly shared sequence variants was considered likely to be a technical artifact of the sequencing pipeline. Because HLA typing was unavailable for some donors at each locus, only the typed subset was used in association tests. When HLA alleles, especially DR and DQ, strongly co-occurred, TCR associations were difficult to assign to individual alleles. The presence/absence analyses assumed that sequencing depth was roughly uniform across donors, and that assumption may not be true. The authors suggested that the approach could potentially be generalized to other disease states and immunological phenotypes. At a false discovery rate of 0.05, a later analysis linked 16,951 TCR beta sequences to specific HLA alleles. In a later genetic analysis, a missense DCLRE1C variant was associated with V-gene and J-gene trimming of TCR beta chains, and the association was replicated in an independent cohort. Three of the identified cytomegalovirus-associated TCR beta chains were confirmed in vitro to be specific for cytomegalovirus antigens. CMV serostatus was the only immune exposure information available for the cohort. Correlated functional status among segregating V segments might be attributable to linkage disequilibrium, but an unknown experimental factor could not be ruled out. Because counts were too low, seventeen rarely observed V segments, including chromosome 9 orphons, were left out of the earlier analysis of 500 to 750 of the donors. According to a later analysis, most CMV-associated TCR beta chains appeared to be HLA-restricted, and the HLA associations seemed to be driven largely by CMV exposure. In both the original and validation cohorts, the classifier was reported to diagnose cytomegalovirus status with high specificity and sensitivity. According to a later genetic analysis, donors in an Asian-associated ancestry cluster had fewer N-insertions in productive TCRs than the approximately 630-donor mean. A further reported finding was that TCR beta sequences accurately predicted the HLA-A and HLA-B alleles for most subjects in the first cohort. Because the 87-base-pair reads could not distinguish some IMGT-functional V segments, including TRBV6-2 and TRBV6-3, those segments were excluded. Several of the top co-occurrence clusters appeared to be linked to parvovirus B19, influenza, CMV and Epstein-Barr virus, according to a later analysis. Only TCR beta chains were sequenced in this cohort, and the absence of alpha or paired-chain data limited detectable features.

Library construction relied on the immunoSEQ multiplex PCR assay. For the multiplex PCR, a mixture combining 60 forward primers for TCR Vbeta segments and 13 reverse primers for TCR Jbeta segments was used. The CDR3 region of rearranged TCR beta genes was amplified from genomic DNA with a multiplex PCR assay. The amplified TCR beta libraries were sequenced on the Illumina HiSeq System as 87-base-pair reads. As for the authors' bioinformatics: In a later analysis, some 80 million unique TCR beta chains were counted across the 650 to 700 repertoires, and around 10 million of these chains were shared by at least two donors. Raw reads were error-corrected and collapsed into unique sequences by a nearest-neighbor algorithm in which closely related sequences were merged to remove PCR and sequencing errors. V, D and J gene segments were assigned by aligning CDR3 sequences to IMGT reference sequences. For a sequence to be retained, at least a six-nucleotide match to both a V gene segment and a J gene segment was required. A rearrangement counted as productive if the CDR3 had no stop codons and remained in frame with V and J, and every other rearrangement counted as non-productive. CDR3 was defined by IMGT convention, running from the second conserved V-encoded cysteine to the conserved J-encoded phenylalanine. In an earlier analysis of just under 600 of the donors, sequences lacking an unambiguous match to a single V gene segment were excluded. In an earlier analysis of around 590 of the donors, a V segment was called functional when productive rearrangements were above 56.7%, and segregating when the standard deviation between donors exceeded 5%. To diagnose cytomegalovirus status from the catalog of TCR beta chain sequences, a statistical classification framework was built. In a later analysis, V and J genes were assigned by comparing TCR nucleotide sequences against IMGT/GENE-DB human TR gene sequences. The TCRdist pipeline was used in a later analysis to assign CDR3 sequences and most-parsimonious VDJ recombination scenarios. In a later analysis, each TCR beta chain was defined by its CDR3 amino acid sequence together with its V-gene family, and reads lacking a unique V-gene family were excluded. As a way to deal with suspected cross-contamination and a sequencing artifact, a later analysis dropped under 600 nucleotide sequences that were highly shared and had low generation probability. In a later analysis, a clonal expansion index for each public chain was calculated from normalized within-repertoire ranks of inferred template counts. In a later analysis, generation probabilities were computed using a VDJ recombination model fitted to out-of-frame rearrangements, and the results were checked against IGoR. In a later analysis, hypergeometric tests were used to score TCR-TCR, TCR-HLA and TCR-CMV co-occurrence, with a repertoire-size bias correction applied to TCR pairs. False discovery rates were estimated in a later analysis by permuting HLA or CMV assignments 20 times. In a later analysis, co-occurring TCRs were grouped using DBSCAN, and TCRdist sequence similarity was added for clustering within HLA-allele-positive subsets. Repertoires with fewer than 30,000 or more than 120,000 public chains were left out of co-occurrence clustering, as were about five repertoires with anomalous nucleotide sharing. TCRdb holds this immuneACCESS table with in-frame rearrangements only. Some clones are missing; in checked studies, unresolved V genes explain under half, and the rest has no known cause. V, J and clone size are those of that table, while D and trimming were read from the DNA. For this sample there are approximately 170,000 clones; about 77% appear just once. Approximately 4.6% of the sample is in the top ten clones.

The V and J segments used are TRBV9 and TRBJ2-5, with 16 central nucleotides matching TRBD2. The receptor's source is a man aged 30-40 years in good health and CMV-seropositive. The specimen sequenced was PBMCs. The nucleotide sequence reads TGTGCCAGCAGCGCCGGGACTAGCGGGAGGGCCGCGGAGACCCAGTACTTC. Its coded protein is CASSAGTSGRAAETQYF.